This T cell receptor (beta chain) was documented in a study of CD8 T cells in ankylosing spondylitis. Notes on the study in general: Characteristic of ankylosing spondylitis blood, it appeared, was a TCR beta motif comprising several highly homologous variants. Disease-linked clones were found to be CD8+ and relatively rare in peripheral blood.

Remarks on this clonotype: Its antigen is not known.

The V gene's germline CDR1 is SGHTA and CDR2 FQGNSA. The CDR3 totals 15 residues. V gave up 1 base and J gave up 1 base, with 8 bases separating them. A quantitative 5'-RACE method, one with molecular barcodes, was used to make TCR beta libraries. Each CDR3 protein gets one entry after TCRdb re-called the 5' RACE reads with MiXCR. The sample carries about 390,000 distinct CDR3 sequences, approximately 20% recorded once. This sequence originates from a male donor with ankylosing spondylitis. Sequenced material: blood, either unsorted or a sorted T cell fraction (not recorded which). V is TRBV7-2 and J is TRBJ1-5; D is uncertain. This CDR3 is CASSLGPGSNQPQHF. The CDR3 DNA sequence: TGTGCCAGCAGCTTAGGACCGGGAAGCAATCAGCCCCAGCATTTT. Full variable domain (remainder filled in from reference TRBV7-2 and TRBJ1-5): GAGVSQSPSNKVTEKGKDVELRCDPISGHTALYWYRQSLGQGLEFLIYFQGNSAPDKSGLPSDRFSAERTGGSVSTLTIQRTQQEDSAVYLCASSLGPGSNQPQHFGDGTRLSIL.